Described below is a single TCR beta chain sequence and its context. Its specificity is not known. The sample comes from a study of T-cell reconstitution after alpha-beta-depleted transplantation in children. Study conclusions and caveats: Surviving recipient cells, namely T cells and thymic progenitors, were the source of high day-60 TCRbeta diversity in some patients. One year post-transplant, T-cell counts and diversity were largely derived from T cells produced anew.

This CDR3 contains 14 residues. V was trimmed by 1 base and J by 8 bases, leaving 14 bases between them. CDR1 and CDR2 (germline): SGHNT, YENEEA. Preparation of the TCRbeta library was carried out with unique molecular identifiers. One entry per CDR3 protein results from TCRdb running MiXCR on the PCR reads. Found here are around 300,000 distinct CDR3 sequences, about 7.3% of them singletons; the top ten hold approximately 9.6%. The TCR sequence derives from a female patient under 10 years old who had a stem cell transplant for Fanconi anemia, so the T cells may come from the graft donor. This rearrangement joins TRBV11-3 to TRBJ1-2, with D possibly TRBD1 on 6 matching bases. The sample consisted of peripheral blood, taken 360 days after TCRalphabeta/CD19-depleted stem cell transplant. The DNA for the CDR3 is TGTGCCAGCAGCTTAGGCAGGGGAGTTCGGGGCTACACCTTC. Translating it yields CASSLGRGVRGYTF.